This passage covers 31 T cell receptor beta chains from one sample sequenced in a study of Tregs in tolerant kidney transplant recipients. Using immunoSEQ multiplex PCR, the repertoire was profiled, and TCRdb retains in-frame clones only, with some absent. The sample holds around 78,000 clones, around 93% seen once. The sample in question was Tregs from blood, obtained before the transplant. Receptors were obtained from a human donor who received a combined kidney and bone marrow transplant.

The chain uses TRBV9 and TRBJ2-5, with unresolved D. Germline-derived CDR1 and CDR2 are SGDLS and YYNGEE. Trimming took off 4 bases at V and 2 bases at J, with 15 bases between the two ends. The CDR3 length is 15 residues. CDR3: CASSPSPVRQETQYF. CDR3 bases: TGTGCCAGCAGCCCAAGTCCCGTGCGACAAGAGACCCAGTACTTC.

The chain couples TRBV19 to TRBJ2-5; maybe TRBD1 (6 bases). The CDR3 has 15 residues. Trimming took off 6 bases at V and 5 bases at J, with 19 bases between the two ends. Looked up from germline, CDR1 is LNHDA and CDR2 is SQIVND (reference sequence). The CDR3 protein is CASSLQGRVKETQYF. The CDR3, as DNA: TGTGCCAGTAGCCTACAGGGTAGGGTGAAGGAGACCCAGTACTTC.

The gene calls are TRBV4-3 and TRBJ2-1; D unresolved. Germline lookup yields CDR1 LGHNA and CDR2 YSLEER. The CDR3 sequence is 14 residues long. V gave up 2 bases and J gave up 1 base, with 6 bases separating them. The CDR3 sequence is CASSQPGSYNEQFF. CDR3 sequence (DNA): TGCGCCAGCAGCCAACCGGGTTCCTACAATGAGCAGTTCTTC.

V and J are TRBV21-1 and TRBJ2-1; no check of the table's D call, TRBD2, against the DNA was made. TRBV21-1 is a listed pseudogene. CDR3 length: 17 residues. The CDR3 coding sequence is TGTGCCAGCAGCGACGCTTTAGCTACACCATCCGACAATGAGCAGTTCTTC. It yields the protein CASSDALATPSDNEQFF.

This CDR3 is CAWSGGKSNTEAFF. For the CDR3, the DNA is TGTGCCTGGAGTGGCGGGAAGAGTAACACTGAAGCTTTCTTT. The chain employs TRBV30 and TRBJ1-1; D call uncertain. Germline V gene sequence: CDR1 GTSNPN, CDR2 SVGIG (reference sequence). The V end lost 1 base, the J end lost 2 bases, and 11 bases lay between the germline ends. The CDR3 contains 14 residues.

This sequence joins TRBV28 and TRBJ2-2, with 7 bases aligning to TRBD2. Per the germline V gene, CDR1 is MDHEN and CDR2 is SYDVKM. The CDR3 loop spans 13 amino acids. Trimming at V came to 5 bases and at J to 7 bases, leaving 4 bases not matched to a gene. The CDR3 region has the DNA TGTGCCAGCAGTGGTACGGGGGGCGGGGAGCTGTTTTTT. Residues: CASSGTGGGELFF.

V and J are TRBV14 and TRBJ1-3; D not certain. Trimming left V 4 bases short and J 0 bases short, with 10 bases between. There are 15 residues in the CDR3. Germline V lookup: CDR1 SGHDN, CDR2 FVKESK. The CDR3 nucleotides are TGTGCCAGCAGCCCACTCCGGCCCTCTGGAAACACCATATATTTT. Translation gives CASSPLRPSGNTIYF. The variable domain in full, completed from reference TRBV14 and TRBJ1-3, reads EAGVTQFPSHSVIEKGQTVTLRCDPISGHDNLYWYRRVMGKEIKFLLHFVKESKQDESGMPNNRFLAERTGGTYSTLKVQPAELEDSGVYFCASSPLRPSGNTIYFGEGSWLTVV.

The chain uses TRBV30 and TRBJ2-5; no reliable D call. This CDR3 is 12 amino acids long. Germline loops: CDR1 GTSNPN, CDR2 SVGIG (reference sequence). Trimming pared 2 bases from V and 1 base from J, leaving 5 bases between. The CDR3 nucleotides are TGTGCCTGGAGTCCAGGCCAAGAGACCCAGTACTTC. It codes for CAWSPGQETQYF.

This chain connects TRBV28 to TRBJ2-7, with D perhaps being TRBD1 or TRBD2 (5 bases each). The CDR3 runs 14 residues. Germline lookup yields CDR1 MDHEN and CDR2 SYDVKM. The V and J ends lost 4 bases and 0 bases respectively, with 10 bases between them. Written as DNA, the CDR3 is TGTGCCAGCAGTTCCCCGGGACGCTCCTACGAGCAGTACTTC. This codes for CASSSPGRSYEQYF.

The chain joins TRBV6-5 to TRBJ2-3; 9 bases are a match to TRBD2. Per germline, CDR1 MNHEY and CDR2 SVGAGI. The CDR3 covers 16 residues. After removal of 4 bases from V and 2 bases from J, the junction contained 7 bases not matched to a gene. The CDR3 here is CASSSISGSYTDTQYF. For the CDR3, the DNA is TGTGCCAGCAGTTCCATTAGCGGGAGCTACACAGATACGCAGTATTTT.

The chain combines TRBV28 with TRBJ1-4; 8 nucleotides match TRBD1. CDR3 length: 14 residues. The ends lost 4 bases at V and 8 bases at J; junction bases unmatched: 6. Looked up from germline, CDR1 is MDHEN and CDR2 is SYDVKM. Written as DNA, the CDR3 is TGTGCCAGCAGTTCCGAGACAGGGGTGGAAAAACTGTTTTTT. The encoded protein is CASSSETGVEKLFF.

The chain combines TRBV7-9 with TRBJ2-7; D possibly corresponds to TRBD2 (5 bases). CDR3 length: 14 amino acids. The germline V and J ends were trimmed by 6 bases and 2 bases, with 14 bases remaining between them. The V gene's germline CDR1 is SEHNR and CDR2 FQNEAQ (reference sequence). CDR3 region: CASSSFAGPYEQYF. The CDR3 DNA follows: TGTGCCAGCAGTTCGTTTGCGGGCCCCTACGAGCAGTACTTC.

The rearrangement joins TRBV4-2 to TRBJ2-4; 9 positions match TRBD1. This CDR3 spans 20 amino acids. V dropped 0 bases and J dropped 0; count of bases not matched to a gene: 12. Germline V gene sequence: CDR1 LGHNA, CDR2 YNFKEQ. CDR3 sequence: CASSQDVEWTGAEAKNIQYF. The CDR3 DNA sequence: TGTGCCAGCAGCCAAGACGTGGAGTGGACAGGGGCAGAAGCCAAAAACATTCAGTACTTC.

In DNA form, the CDR3 reads TGCGCCAGCAGCTTGGCTGGGACGTCGGCCAAAAACATTCAGTACTTC. It specifies CASSLAGTSAKNIQYF. The chain is built from TRBV5-1 and TRBJ2-4; perhaps D is TRBD1 or TRBD2 (5 bases each). CDR3 length: 16 residues. The germline gives CDR1 SGHRS, CDR2 YFSETQ. Trimming left V 0 bases short and J 1 base short, with 11 bases between.

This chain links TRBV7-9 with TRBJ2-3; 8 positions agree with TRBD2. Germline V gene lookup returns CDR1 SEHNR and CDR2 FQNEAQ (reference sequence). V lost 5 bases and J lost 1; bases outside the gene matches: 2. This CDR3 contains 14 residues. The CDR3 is CASSLGRGTDTQYF. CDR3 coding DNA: TGTGCCAGCAGCCTCGGGAGGGGCACAGATACGCAGTATTTT.

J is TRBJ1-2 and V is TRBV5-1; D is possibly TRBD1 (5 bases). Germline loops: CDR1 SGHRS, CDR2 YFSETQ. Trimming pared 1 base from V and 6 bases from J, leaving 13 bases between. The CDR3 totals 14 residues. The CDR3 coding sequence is TGCGCCAGCAGCTTGTCGATAGGGGTGCATGGCTACACCTTC. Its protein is CASSLSIGVHGYTF.

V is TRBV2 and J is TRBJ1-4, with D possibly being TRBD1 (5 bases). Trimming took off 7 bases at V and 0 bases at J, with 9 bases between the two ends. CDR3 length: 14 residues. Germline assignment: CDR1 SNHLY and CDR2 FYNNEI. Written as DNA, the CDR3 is TGTGCCAGCAAGGGGATAGCAACTAATGAAAAACTGTTTTTT. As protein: CASKGIATNEKLFF.

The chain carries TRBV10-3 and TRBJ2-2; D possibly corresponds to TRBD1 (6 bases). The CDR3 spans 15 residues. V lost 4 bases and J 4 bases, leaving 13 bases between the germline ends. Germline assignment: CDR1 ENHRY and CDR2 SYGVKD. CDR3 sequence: CAISGGGRGTGELFF. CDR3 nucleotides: TGTGCCATCAGTGGAGGGGGACGTGGCACCGGGGAGCTGTTTTTT.

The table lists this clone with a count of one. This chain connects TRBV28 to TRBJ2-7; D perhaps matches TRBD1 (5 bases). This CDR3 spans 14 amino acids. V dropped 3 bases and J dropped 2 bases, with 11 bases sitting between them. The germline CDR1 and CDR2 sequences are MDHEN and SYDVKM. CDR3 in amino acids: CASSFAGKTYEQYF. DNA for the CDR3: TGTGCCAGCAGTTTCGCAGGGAAAACCTACGAGCAGTACTTC. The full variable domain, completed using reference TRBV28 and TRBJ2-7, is DVKVTQSSRYLVKRTGEKVFLECVQDMDHENMFWYRQDPGLGLRLIYFSYDVKMKEKGDIPEGYSVSREKKERFSLILESASTNQTSMYLCASSFAGKTYEQYFGPGTRLTVT.

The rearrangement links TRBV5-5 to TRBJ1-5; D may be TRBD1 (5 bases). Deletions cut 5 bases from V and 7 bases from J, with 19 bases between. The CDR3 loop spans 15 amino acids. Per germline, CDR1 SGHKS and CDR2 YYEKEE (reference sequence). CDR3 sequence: CASSFTQGLGQPQHF. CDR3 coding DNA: TGTGCCAGCAGTTTTACGCAGGGTTTGGGGCAGCCCCAGCATTTT.

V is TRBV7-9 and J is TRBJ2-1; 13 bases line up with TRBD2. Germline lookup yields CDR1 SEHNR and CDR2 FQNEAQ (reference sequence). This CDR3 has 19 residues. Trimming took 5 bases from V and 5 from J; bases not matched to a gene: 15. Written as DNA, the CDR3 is TGTGCCAGCAGCCCCTCCCTACTAGCGGGAGGGTTACTAAACAATGAGCAGTTCTTC. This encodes CASSPSLLAGGLLNNEQFF.

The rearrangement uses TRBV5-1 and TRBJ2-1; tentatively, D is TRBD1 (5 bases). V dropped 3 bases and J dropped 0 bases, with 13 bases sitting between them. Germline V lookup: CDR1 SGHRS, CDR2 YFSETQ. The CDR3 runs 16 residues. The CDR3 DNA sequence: TGCGCCAGCAGCTATGTTGACAGTAGCTCCTACAATGAGCAGTTCTTC. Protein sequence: CASSYVDSSSYNEQFF.

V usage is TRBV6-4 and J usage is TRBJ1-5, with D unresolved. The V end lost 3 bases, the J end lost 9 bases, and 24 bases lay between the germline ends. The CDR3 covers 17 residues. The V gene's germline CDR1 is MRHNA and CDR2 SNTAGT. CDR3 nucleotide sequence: TGTGCCAGCAGTGATAGACATGGGTCCGCATCTTTTTTGCCCCAGCATTTT. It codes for CASSDRHGSASFLPQHF.

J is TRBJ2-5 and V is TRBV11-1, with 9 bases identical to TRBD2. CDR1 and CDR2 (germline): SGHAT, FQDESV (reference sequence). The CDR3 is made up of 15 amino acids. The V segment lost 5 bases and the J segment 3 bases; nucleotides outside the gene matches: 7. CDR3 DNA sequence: TGTGCCAGCAGCCATAGACTAGCGGCTAAAGAGACCCAGTACTTC. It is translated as CASSHRLAAKETQYF.

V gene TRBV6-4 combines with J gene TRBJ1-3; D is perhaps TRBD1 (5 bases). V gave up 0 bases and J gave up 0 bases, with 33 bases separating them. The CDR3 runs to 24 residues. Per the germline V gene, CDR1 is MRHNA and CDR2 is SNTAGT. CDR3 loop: CASSDSGQRGGSFLSPLSGNTIYF. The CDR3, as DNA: TGTGCCAGCAGTGACTCGGGGCAGCGGGGCGGAAGTTTCCTCTCTCCCCTCTCTGGAAACACCATATATTTT.

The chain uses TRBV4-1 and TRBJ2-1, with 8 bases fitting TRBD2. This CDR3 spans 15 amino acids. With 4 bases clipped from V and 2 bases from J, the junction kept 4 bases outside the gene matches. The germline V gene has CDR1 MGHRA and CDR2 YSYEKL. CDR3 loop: CASSLTSGTYNEQFF. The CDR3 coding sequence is TGCGCCAGCAGCCTTACTAGCGGCACCTACAATGAGCAGTTCTTC.

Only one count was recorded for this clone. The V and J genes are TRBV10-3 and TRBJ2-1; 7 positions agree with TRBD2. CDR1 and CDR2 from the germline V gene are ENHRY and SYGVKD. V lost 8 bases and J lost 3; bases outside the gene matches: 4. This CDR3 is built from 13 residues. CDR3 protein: CAIQSGNYNEQFF. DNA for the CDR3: TGTGCCATCCAGAGCGGGAACTACAATGAGCAGTTCTTC.

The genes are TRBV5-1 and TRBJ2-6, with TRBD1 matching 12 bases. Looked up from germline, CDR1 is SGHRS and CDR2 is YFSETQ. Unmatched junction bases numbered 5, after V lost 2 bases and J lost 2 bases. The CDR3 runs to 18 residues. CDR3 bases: TGCGCCAGCAGCTTTACGGGACAGGGGGCAACTGGGGCCAACGTCCTGACTTTC. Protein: CASSFTGQGATGANVLTF.

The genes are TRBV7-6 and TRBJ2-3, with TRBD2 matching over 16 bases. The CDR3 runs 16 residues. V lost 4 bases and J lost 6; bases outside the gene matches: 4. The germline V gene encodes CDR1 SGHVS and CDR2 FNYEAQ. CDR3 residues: CASSSGLAGGRDTQYF. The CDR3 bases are TGTGCCAGCAGCTCGGGACTAGCGGGAGGGCGGGATACGCAGTATTTT.

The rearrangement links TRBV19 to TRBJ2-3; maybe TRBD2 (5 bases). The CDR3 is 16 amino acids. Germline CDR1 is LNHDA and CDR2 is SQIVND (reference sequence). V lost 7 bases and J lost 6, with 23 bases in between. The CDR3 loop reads CASTISGSAPPDTQYF. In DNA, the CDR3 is TGTGCCAGTACTATCTCGGGTAGCGCGCCCCCGGATACGCAGTATTTT.

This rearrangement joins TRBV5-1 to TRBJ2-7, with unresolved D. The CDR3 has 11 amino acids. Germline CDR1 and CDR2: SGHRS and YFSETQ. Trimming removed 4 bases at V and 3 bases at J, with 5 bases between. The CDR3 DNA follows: TGCGCCAGCAGCGAAAACTACGAGCAGTACTTC. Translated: CASSENYEQYF.